The 2 T cell receptor beta chains presented below share a single source sample, sequenced in a study of blood T cell repertoires in COVID-19. TCRdb's table, derived via immunoSEQ multiplex PCR, lists solely in-frame clones and lacks some. The table has around 250,000 clones, around four fifths seen once. Sequencing was carried out using PBMCs or T cells enriched from blood (not recorded which). The receptors shown here come from a man aged 25 to 40 with acute COVID-19.

This sequence joins TRBV24-1 and TRBJ2-3; D is possibly TRBD2 (5 bases). The germline V gene has CDR1 KGHDR and CDR2 SFDVKD. CDR3 size: 15 residues. V was clipped by 5 bases and J by 0 bases, with 11 bases between them. The CDR3 coding sequence is TGTGCCACCAGTGCTAAAGCGGTTAGCACAGATACGCAGTATTTT. Its translation: CATSAKAVSTDTQYF.

This clone appeared once. The rearrangement links TRBV10-3 to TRBJ1-6; D gene ambiguous. V was shortened by 7 bases and J by 3 bases, with 7 bases between the two germline ends. This CDR3 region has 13 residues. Germline CDR1 reads ENHRY; CDR2 reads SYGVKD. DNA of the CDR3: TGTGCCATCATCAGGTTCTATAATTCACCCCTCCACTTT. As protein: CAIIRFYNSPLHF.